The T cell receptor beta chain under discussion was sequenced for a study of blood T cell repertoires in COVID-19. Study overall: The study drew acute and convalescent COVID-19 samples from the United States, Italy and Spain.

Germline values: CDR1 KGHDR, CDR2 SFDVKD. Trimming took off 2 bases at V and 4 bases at J, with 16 bases between the two ends. CDR3 length: 16 amino acids. Clones were read by immunoSEQ multiplex PCR, and TCRdb kept only the in-frame ones, dropping some. The sample carries about 98,000 clones, around 80% recorded once. The sample was peripheral blood. The chain couples TRBV24-1 to TRBJ1-2; D remains ambiguous. The clonotype comes from a man in his sixties with acute or convalescent COVID-19. The CDR3 protein is CATSDSMAGYLYGYTF. As DNA, the CDR3 is TGTGCCACCAGTGATTCGATGGCGGGGTACCTCTATGGCTACACCTTC.